This T cell receptor (beta chain) emerged from a study of shared clonotypes between healthy human individuals. Broader study findings: Among the subsets, naive ones generally showed larger estimated richness than memory ones.

As for this clone: What it binds is not known.

Authors' methods: For the immunoSEQ data, sequences were junction-only without quality scores, so filtering differed. Assay used: immunoSEQ multiplex PCR; TCRdb lists only in-frame clones, some missing. V and J calls and clone size come straight from that table; D and trimming were deduced from the DNA. The data hold approximately 1,000,000 clones, with about 80% observed a single time. The CDR3 spans 14 residues. Looked up from germline, CDR1 is SGHRS and CDR2 is YFSETQ. With V trimmed by 2 bases and J by 3 bases, 4 bases remained unmatched. V is TRBV5-1 and J is TRBJ2-7; the match to TRBD1 covers 8 bases. The material sequenced was memory CD4+ T cells from PBMCs. As to subset: CD45RA-negative fraction. This receptor was taken from a man aged 18 to 35 in good health. Some clones in this sample may be carry-over from other donors' samples. The CDR3 DNA follows: TGCGCCAGCAGCTTCCAGGGGGCCGGCTACGAGCAGTACTTC. Its translation is CASSFQGAGYEQYF.